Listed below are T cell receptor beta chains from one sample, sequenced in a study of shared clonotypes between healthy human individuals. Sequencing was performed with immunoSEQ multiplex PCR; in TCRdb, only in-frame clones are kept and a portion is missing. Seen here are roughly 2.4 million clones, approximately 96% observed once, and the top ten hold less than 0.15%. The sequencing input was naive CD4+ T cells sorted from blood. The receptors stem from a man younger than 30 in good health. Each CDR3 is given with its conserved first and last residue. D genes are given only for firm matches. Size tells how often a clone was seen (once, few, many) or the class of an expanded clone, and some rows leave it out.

CDR3aa: CASSLGPFQGALQETQYF
CDR3nt: TGTGCCAGCAGCTTGGGCCCCTTCCAGGGGGCGCTTCAAGAGACCCAGTACTTC
abundance: NA
j_gene: TRBJ2-5
d_gene: TRBD1
v_gene: TRBV5-6
len: 18

CDR3aa: CASSFGGASTDTQYF
CDR3nt: TGTGCCAGCAGTTTCGGGGGAGCTAGCACAGATACGCAGTATTTT
abundance: NA
j_gene: TRBJ2-3
d_gene: NA
v_gene: TRBV28
len: 15

CDR3aa: CASSFLEKGFYEQYF
CDR3nt: TGTGCCAGCAGTTTCTTGGAAAAGGGCTTCTACGAGCAGTACTTC
abundance: NA
j_gene: TRBJ2-7
d_gene: NA
v_gene: TRBV28
len: 15

CDR3aa: CASSRLQGLGTGELFF
CDR3nt: TGTGCCAGCAGCCGACTTCAGGGGTTGGGCACCGGGGAGCTGTTTTTT
abundance: NA
j_gene: TRBJ2-2
d_gene: NA
v_gene: TRBV7-6
len: 16

CDR3aa: CASSKRGHGNSPLHF
CDR3nt: TGTGCCAGCAGTAAGAGGGGCCACGGGAATTCACCCCTCCACTTT
abundance: NA
j_gene: TRBJ1-6
d_gene: NA
v_gene: TRBV28
len: 15

CDR3aa: CASSQAPIESSGNTIYF
CDR3nt: TGCGCCAGCAGCCAAGCGCCCATTGAGAGCTCTGGAAACACCATATATTTT
abundance: NA
j_gene: TRBJ1-3
d_gene: NA
v_gene: TRBV4-1
len: 17

CDR3aa: CASSVGGQVDRETQYF
CDR3nt: TGTGCCAGCAGCGTAGGGGGACAGGTAGATAGAGAGACCCAGTACTTC
abundance: once
j_gene: TRBJ2-5
d_gene: TRBD1
v_gene: TRBV9
len: 16

CDR3aa: CASSRQLTEETQYF
CDR3nt: TGTGCCAGCAGCAGACAGCTCACCGAGGAGACCCAGTACTTC
abundance: NA
j_gene: TRBJ2-5
d_gene: NA
v_gene: TRBV7-9
len: 14

CDR3aa: CASSESTLGLLQETQYF
CDR3nt: TGCGCCAGCAGTGAGTCGACTCTGGGACTCCTACAAGAGACCCAGTACTTC
abundance: NA
j_gene: TRBJ2-5
d_gene: NA
v_gene: TRBV10-2
len: 17

CDR3aa: CASSQGYNEQFF
CDR3nt: TGTGCCAGCAGTCAGGGCTACAATGAGCAGTTCTTC
abundance: NA
j_gene: TRBJ2-1
d_gene: NA
v_gene: TRBV6-5
len: 12

CDR3aa: CASSLMGGVSYNEQFF
CDR3nt: TGTGCCAGCAGCTTAATGGGCGGGGTCTCCTACAATGAGCAGTTCTTC
abundance: NA
j_gene: TRBJ2-1
d_gene: NA
v_gene: TRBV11-3
len: 16

CDR3aa: CASSLAGQGYGNTIYF
CDR3nt: TGCGCCAGCAGCTTGGCGGGACAGGGTTACGGAAACACCATATATTTT
abundance: NA
j_gene: TRBJ1-3
d_gene: TRBD1
v_gene: TRBV5-1
len: 16

CDR3aa: CASSPPEGRNSPLHF
CDR3nt: TGTGCCAGCAGTCCCCCTGAAGGGAGGAATTCACCCCTCCACTTT
abundance: NA
j_gene: TRBJ1-6
d_gene: NA
v_gene: TRBV28
len: 15

CDR3aa: CAISDYSGSDTQYF
CDR3nt: TGTGCCATCAGTGACTATAGCGGATCAGATACGCAGTATTTT
abundance: NA
j_gene: TRBJ2-3
d_gene: NA
v_gene: TRBV10-3
len: 14

CDR3aa: CASSEGALGYTF
CDR3nt: TGTGCCAGCAGTGAGGGGGCGCTGGGCTACACCTTC
abundance: NA
j_gene: TRBJ1-2
d_gene: NA
v_gene: TRBV2
len: 12

CDR3aa: CASAGLAGSTDTQYF
CDR3nt: TGTGCCAGCGCGGGACTAGCGGGGAGCACAGATACGCAGTATTTT
abundance: NA
j_gene: TRBJ2-3
d_gene: TRBD2
v_gene: TRBV18
len: 15

CDR3aa: CASSDGSRIYEQYF
CDR3nt: TGTGCCAGCAGTGATGGCAGCCGAATCTACGAGCAGTACTTC
abundance: NA
j_gene: TRBJ2-7
d_gene: NA
v_gene: TRBV6-1
len: 14

CDR3aa: CATGRVSYEQYF
CDR3nt: TGCGCCACGGGCAGGGTCTCCTACGAGCAGTACTTC
abundance: NA
j_gene: TRBJ2-7
d_gene: NA
v_gene: TRBV10-2
len: 12

CDR3aa: CASSLEQRYEQYF
CDR3nt: TGTGCCAGCAGCTTAGAACAGAGATACGAGCAGTACTTC
abundance: NA
j_gene: TRBJ2-7
d_gene: NA
v_gene: TRBV7-8
len: 13

CDR3aa: CASSYLGEGSGNTIYF
CDR3nt: TGTGCCAGCAGTTACTTAGGTGAAGGATCTGGAAACACCATATATTTT
abundance: once
j_gene: TRBJ1-3
d_gene: NA
v_gene: TRBV6-6
len: 16

CDR3aa: CASSLSGDAVSYNSPLHF
CDR3nt: TGTGCCAGCAGCTTAAGTGGGGATGCGGTAAGCTATAATTCACCCCTCCACTTT
abundance: NA
j_gene: TRBJ1-6
d_gene: NA
v_gene: TRBV7-3
len: 18

CDR3aa: CASSFAYSTDTQYF
CDR3nt: TGTGCCAGCAGCTTCGCGTACAGCACAGATACGCAGTATTTT
abundance: NA
j_gene: TRBJ2-3
d_gene: NA
v_gene: TRBV5-6
len: 14

CDR3aa: CAWSVQLARDTQYF
CDR3nt: TGTGCCTGGAGTGTACAACTAGCACGGGATACGCAGTATTTT
abundance: NA
j_gene: TRBJ2-3
d_gene: NA
v_gene: TRBV30
len: 14

CDR3aa: CASRRTPGGETQYF
CDR3nt: TGTGCCAGCAGGCGAACACCAGGGGGGGAGACCCAGTACTTC
abundance: NA
j_gene: TRBJ2-5
d_gene: NA
v_gene: TRBV6-5
len: 14

CDR3aa: CASSDSGTGGTNTEAFF
CDR3nt: TGTGCCAGCAGCGATTCCGGGACAGGGGGGACGAACACTGAAGCTTTCTTT
abundance: NA
j_gene: TRBJ1-1
d_gene: TRBD1
v_gene: TRBV9
len: 17

CDR3aa: CASSVGGKETQYF
CDR3nt: TGTGCCAGCAGTGTAGGGGGGAAGGAGACCCAGTACTTC
abundance: NA
j_gene: TRBJ2-5
d_gene: NA
v_gene: TRBV28
len: 13